This T cell receptor (beta chain) was identified in a study of T cells in Graves' hyperthyroidism and ophthalmopathy. Study results and limitations: The model's output predicted ophthalmopathy at a median of around 7 months prior to onset.

9 to 10 ml fresh peripheral blood yielded the PBMCs. This clonotype was seen at least ten times. The target antigen is unknown. RNA transcripts provided the source from which TCR beta CDR3 regions were amplified. The TCR CDR3 was amplified in a first-round RT-PCR using the HTBI primer set. TCRdb passed the multiplex PCR reads through MiXCR, listing each CDR3 protein once. The sample includes under 450,000 distinct CDR3 sequences, about a sixth seen only once; the top ten take 30% to 40%. The V and J ends lost 0 bases and 10 bases respectively, with 25 bases between them. The CDR3 contains 19 residues. This receptor was obtained from a young woman with Graves' hyperthyroidism that later progressed to Graves' ophthalmopathy. The source material was blood. J is TRBJ1-6 and V is TRBV12-3 or TRBV12-4; D possibly corresponds to TRBD1 (5 bases). The CDR3 protein is CASSLAPDIGVTSGSPLHF. The CDR3 nucleotides read TGTGCCAGCAGTTTAGCCCCGGACATCGGGGTCACGTCCGGGTCACCCCTCCACTTT.